What follows are 23 T cell receptor beta chains derived from one specimen sequenced in a study of identical twins. TCRdb called the 5' RACE reads again in MiXCR, with one record for every CDR3 protein. The data contain 690,000 or so distinct CDR3 sequences, around 8.6% of them singletons. Another study also made use of these data, one on yellow fever vaccine responses in identical twins.

What was sequenced was PBMCs. These receptors all come from a woman under 30 in good health.

This clonotype has a count of ten or more. This chain links TRBV28 with TRBJ2-2; 8 bases are a match to TRBD1. The CDR3 spans 16 residues. With V trimmed by 6 bases and J by 4 bases, 10 bases remained unmatched. The germline V gene encodes CDR1 MDHEN and CDR2 SYDVKM. CDR3: CASRSPGQVLTGELFF. As DNA, the CDR3 is TGTGCCAGCAGATCACCGGGACAGGTTCTCACCGGGGAGCTGTTTTTT.

This clonotype has more than one count but fewer than ten. The chain carries TRBV6-5 and TRBJ2-2; D might be TRBD2 (7 bases). Germline CDR1 reads MNHEY; CDR2 reads SVGAGI. Trimming cost V 2 bases and J 7 bases, with 20 bases left between them. The CDR3 is 17 amino acids. This CDR3 reads CASSYGFGGAQDGELFF. CDR3 DNA: TGTGCCAGCAGTTACGGGTTTGGGGGGGCGCAGGACGGGGAGCTGTTTTTT.

Only a few counts were recorded for this clonotype. The chain couples TRBV2 to TRBJ2-3; D is unclear. V was shortened by 0 bases and J by 3 bases, with 7 bases between the two germline ends. CDR3 length equals 14 residues. CDR1 SNHLY and CDR2 FYNNEI come from the germline V gene. This CDR3 reads CASSEAPWTDTQYF. In nucleotides, the CDR3 is TGTGCCAGCAGTGAAGCGCCCTGGACAGATACGCAGTATTTT.

This clonotype was recorded many times. The CDR3 DNA follows: TGTGCCAGCAGCTTGGGGAGCACAGATACGCAGTATTTT. Protein product: CASSLGSTDTQYF. The rearrangement links TRBV7-9 to TRBJ2-3; no reliable D call. Trimming took 3 bases from V and 0 from J, leaving 4 bases between them. The CDR3 is 13 residues long. The V gene's germline CDR1 is SEHNR and CDR2 FQNEAQ (reference sequence).

The chain couples TRBV6-6 to TRBJ1-6; D is unresolved. The germline V and J ends were trimmed by 6 bases and 6 bases, with 9 bases remaining between them. Germline CDR1 MNHNY, CDR2 SVGAGI (reference sequence). This CDR3 has 13 residues. The CDR3 protein is CASSDVANSPLHF. The CDR3 region has the DNA TGTGCCAGCAGCGATGTGGCTAATTCACCCCTCCACTTT.

CDR3 coding DNA: TGTGCCAGCAGCTTAAACGGCGCCTCGCCGGGGGGCGGGCCCCAGTACTTC. Protein product: CASSLNGASPGGGPQYF. This chain links TRBV7-2 with TRBJ2-5; D may be TRBD2 (7 bases). This CDR3 spans 17 amino acids. Germline CDR1 reads SGHTA; CDR2 reads FQGNSA. V lost 2 bases and J 9 bases, leaving 25 bases between the germline ends.

This clonotype was recorded a few times. The V call is TRBV6-2 or TRBV6-3, the J call TRBJ2-1; D ambiguous. Looked up from germline, CDR1 is MNHEY and CDR2 is SVGEGT. The CDR3 covers 12 residues. V shed 5 bases and J shed 10 bases, with 12 bases lying between them. The CDR3 loop reads CASSLDSAEQFF. CDR3 nucleotides: TGTGCCAGCAGTCTCGACTCCGCCGAGCAGTTCTTC.

This clonotype was seen a single time. The chain is built from TRBV16 and TRBJ2-7; a weak D match, TRBD1 (6 bases). Trimming left V 4 bases short and J 12 bases short, with 19 bases between. The CDR3 spans 13 residues. Germline CDR1 KGHSY, CDR2 FQNENV. This CDR3 is CASSRYRADRWYF. The CDR3 bases are TGTGCCAGCAGCCGGTACAGGGCAGATCGATGGTACTTC. Together with reference TRBV16 and TRBJ2-7, the CDR3 gives the full variable domain: GEEVAQTPKHLVRGEGQKAKLYCAPIKGHSYVFWYQQVLKNEFKFLISFQNENVFDETGMPKERFSAKCLPNSPCSLEIQATKLEDSAVYFCASSRYRADRWYFGPGTRLTVT.

The chain is built from TRBV28 and TRBJ2-2; D might be TRBD2 (5 bases). Germline values: CDR1 MDHEN, CDR2 SYDVKM. The CDR3 has 18 amino acids. V was shortened by 6 bases and J by 0 bases, with 20 bases between the two germline ends. This CDR3 reads CASRTKDWVVTNTGELFF. CDR3 in DNA: TGTGCCAGCAGAACCAAGGACTGGGTCGTAACGAACACCGGGGAGCTGTTTTTT.

This clonotype was detected only a few times. V and J are TRBV9 and TRBJ2-7; 10 bases agree with TRBD1. Germline values: CDR1 SGDLS, CDR2 YYNGEE. Unmatched junction bases numbered 8, after V lost 0 bases and J lost 5 bases. CDR3 length equals 16 residues. CDR3 amino acids: CASSVETGGWGDEQYF. The CDR3 bases are TGTGCCAGCAGCGTAGAGACAGGGGGCTGGGGTGACGAGCAGTACTTC.

V is TRBV6-6 and J is TRBJ2-7; a possible D gene is TRBD1 (6 bases). Trimming stripped 6 bases from V and 3 bases from J, with 9 bases between. This CDR3 region has 12 residues. Germline CDR1 and CDR2: MNHNY and SVGAGI (reference sequence). The CDR3 region has the DNA TGTGCCAGCAGGCAGACAGGCTACGAGCAGTACTTC. Its translation: CASRQTGYEQYF.

This clonotype was picked up a small number of times. The J gene is TRBJ2-4, the V gene TRBV30; 10 bases fit TRBD1. Per the germline V gene, CDR1 is GTSNPN and CDR2 is SVGIG (reference sequence). V trimming: 3 bases; J trimming: 8 bases; junction bases outside the gene matches: 7. There are 14 residues in the CDR3. Here the CDR3 reads CAWRGQGRLDIQYF. The CDR3 DNA reads TGTGCCTGGAGGGGACAGGGGAGGCTAGACATTCAGTACTTC.

V and J are TRBV3-1 and TRBJ2-7; 8 bases map to TRBD1. This CDR3 spans 15 amino acids. J was trimmed by 2 bases and V by 6 bases; bases with no gene match: 9. Germline V CDR1 and CDR2: LGHDT, YNNKEL (reference sequence). The CDR3 spells CASSQTQGVAYEQYF. The CDR3 nucleotides are TGTGCCAGCAGTCAAACACAGGGGGTGGCCTACGAGCAGTACTTC.

This clonotype was detected ten times or more. Written as DNA, the CDR3 is TGTGCCAGCAGAGGGAGCGGGGGGAACACCGGGGAGCTGTTTTTT. It is translated as CASRGSGGNTGELFF. This chain joins TRBV12-3 or TRBV12-4 and TRBJ2-2; 8 nucleotides line up with TRBD2. The CDR3 runs to 15 residues. With 6 bases clipped from V and 1 base from J, the junction kept 4 bases outside the gene matches.

This clonotype was observed at least ten times. The V and J genes are TRBV15 and TRBJ2-7; 12 bases fit TRBD2. The V gene's germline CDR1 is LNHNV and CDR2 YYDKDF (reference sequence). V was pared by 1 base and J by 6 bases, with 19 bases of the junction left unmatched. The CDR3 length is 20 residues. This CDR3 reads CATSRGNPILSSGRAVEQYF. The CDR3 DNA reads TGTGCCACCAGCAGAGGTAACCCCATTCTCTCTAGCGGGAGGGCCGTCGAGCAGTACTTC.

The genes are TRBV5-1 and TRBJ1-1, with D hard to call. V shed 5 bases and J shed 4 bases, with 12 bases lying between them. There are 13 residues in the CDR3. Germline CDR1 and CDR2: SGHRS and YFSETQ. The DNA of the CDR3 is TGCGCCAGCAGAGTAGTGGGGAGCACTGAAGCTTTCTTT. Translation: CASRVVGSTEAFF.

The sample holds a few counts of this clonotype. The chain links TRBV29-1 to TRBJ2-3; D remains ambiguous. The CDR3 spans 15 residues. The V and J ends lost 2 bases and 1 base respectively, with 13 bases between them. Germline values: CDR1 SQVTM, CDR2 ANQGSEA. The chain's CDR3 is CSVETAARGTDTQYF. The CDR3 nucleotides read TGCAGCGTTGAAACCGCCGCTCGGGGCACAGATACGCAGTATTTT.

This clonotype turned up a few times. The V and J genes are TRBV24-1 and TRBJ2-5; 7 bases match TRBD1. CDR1 and CDR2 (germline): KGHDR, SFDVKD. The CDR3 length is 16 residues. J lost 5 bases, V lost 2 bases, and 10 bases had no gene match. The CDR3 spells CATSDSGQVEWETQYF. For the CDR3, the DNA is TGTGCCACCAGTGATTCCGGACAGGTAGAATGGGAGACCCAGTACTTC.

This clonotype was seen only a few times. V is TRBV6-2 or TRBV6-3 and J is TRBJ2-1; D possibly matches TRBD1 or TRBD2 (5 bases each). V gave up 5 bases and J gave up 5 bases, with 22 bases separating them. The germline V gene has CDR1 MNHEY and CDR2 SVGEGT. The CDR3 sequence is 17 residues long. CDR3 residues: CASSPPLGSRGDNEQFF. The CDR3 DNA is TGTGCCAGCAGTCCCCCCCTGGGGTCCCGAGGGGACAATGAGCAGTTCTTC.

This chain connects TRBV11-2 to TRBJ1-5; maybe TRBD1 (5 bases). V shed 5 bases and J shed 1 base, with 15 bases lying between them. Germline CDR1 reads SGHAT; CDR2 reads FQNNGV. There are 16 residues in the CDR3. CDR3 DNA: TGTGCCAGCAGCCCGCTGAGTGGGGGGAGCAATCAGCCCCAGCATTTT. Amino acids: CASSPLSGGSNQPQHF.

The sample holds a few counts of this clonotype. The chain carries TRBV5-5 and TRBJ1-5; D remains ambiguous. There are 15 residues in the CDR3. V lost 3 bases and J 0 bases, leaving 10 bases between the germline ends. From germline, CDR1 is SGHKS and CDR2 YYEKEE (reference sequence). The chain's CDR3 is CASSSSGISNQPQHF. The CDR3, as DNA: TGTGCCAGCAGCTCGTCGGGAATTAGCAATCAGCCCCAGCATTTT.

This clonotype was counted between two and nine times. The chain carries TRBV29-1 and TRBJ1-2; 7 positions match TRBD1. CDR1 is SQVTM and CDR2 is ANQGSEA in the germline V gene. This CDR3 is built from 12 residues. V was clipped by 5 bases and J by 7 bases; unmatched bases: 7. The CDR3 here is CSVQQGWGGYTF. CDR3 nucleotide sequence: TGCAGCGTTCAACAGGGGTGGGGTGGCTACACCTTC.

This clonotype was counted between two and nine times. This chain links TRBV5-6 with TRBJ2-7, with D possibly TRBD1 on 5 matching bases. This CDR3 is built from 16 residues. The V end lost 1 base, the J end lost 2 bases, and 16 bases lay between the germline ends. Germline V gives CDR1 SGHDT, CDR2 YYEEEE. CDR3 amino acids: CASSLKQATITYEQYF. The CDR3, as DNA: TGTGCCAGCAGCTTGAAACAGGCAACCATTACCTACGAGCAGTACTTC.